These T cell receptor beta chains were read from a single sample in a study of human T cells and chemical hapten exposure. TCRdb ran MiXCR on the RACE reads and lists one entry per CDR3 protein. The table lists tens of thousands of distinct CDR3 sequences, approximately 6.7% of them singletons, with more than 1.5% in the top ten. The starting material was whole blood, obtained in connection with sensitization to the hapten diphenylcyclopropenone (DPC). The receptors originated from a woman in her 30s with alopecia areata. Some clones in this sample may be carry-over from other donors' samples. The CDR3 runs from the conserved cysteine through the conserved F or W. Each record gives: J gene, D gene, V gene, clone size, CDR3 DNA, CDR3 protein. D genes are given only for firm matches. Clone size is given for some rows only: seen once, a few or many times, or a class if the clone is expanded.

TRBJ1-6	.	TRBV7-2	many	TGTGCCAGCAGCTTAGGGTTTGGTAACAATTCACCCCTCCACTTT	CASSLGFGNNSPLHF
TRBJ1-2	.	TRBV6-5	.	TGTGCCAGCAGTTACCCGACAGGCGGGACCTATGGCTACACCTTC	CASSYPTGGTYGYTF
TRBJ2-4	.	TRBV12-3/TRBV12-4	many	TGTGCCAGCACCGGAGCACCTTTAGCCAAAAACATTCAGTACTTC	CASTGAPLAKNIQYF
TRBJ1-2	.	TRBV12-3/TRBV12-4	few	.	CASILGDPRYGYTF
TRBJ2-7	TRBD1	TRBV28	many	TGTGCCAGCAGTTCGGTCGGACAGGCGAGATCGTACGAGCAGTACTTC	CASSSVGQARSYEQYF
TRBJ1-5	.	TRBV29-1	few	TGCAGCGTTGCGGATGGCTGGAGCAATCAGCCCCAGAATTTT	CSVADGWSNQPQNF
TRBJ1-3	.	TRBV6-6	.	TGTGCCAGCAGTTACTCGTCCGTGCCTGGAAACACCATATATTTT	CASSYSSVPGNTIYF
TRBJ2-7	TRBD1	TRBV30	many	TGTGCCTGGAGCGCCCCGGGACAGGGCTACGAGCAGTACTTC	CAWSAPGQGYEQYF
TRBJ2-1	TRBD2	TRBV12-3/TRBV12-4	.	TGTGCCAGCAGTCGATCAGCGGGGAATGAGCAGTTCTTC	CASSRSAGNEQFF
TRBJ2-3	.	TRBV12-5	many	TGTGCTAGTGGTTTGGGACAGGAGGAGGCTGATACGCAGTATTTT	CASGLGQEEADTQYF
TRBJ2-2	.	TRBV10-3	many	TGTGCCATCAGTGTTACCGGGACCCCCGCCGGGGAGCTGTTTTTT	CAISVTGTPAGELFF
TRBJ2-6	.	TRBV7-9	few	TGTGCCAGCAGCTTAGTTACAGGCTCTGGGGCCAACGTCCTGACTTTC	CASSLVTGSGANVLTF
TRBJ2-1	TRBD2	TRBV6-5	many	TGTGCCAGCAGTTTGCTGAGCGGGGGAGGCTACAATGAGCAGTTCTTC	CASSLLSGGGYNEQFF
TRBJ1-2	TRBD1	TRBV7-3	many	TGTGCCAGCAGCTTAGAGGGGACAGGGGAACCCTATGGCTACACCTTC	CASSLEGTGEPYGYTF
TRBJ1-5	.	TRBV11-2	many	TGTGCCAGCAGCCAAGGGGGGTATGGCTGGCCCCAGCATTTT	CASSQGGYGWPQHF
TRBJ1-3	.	TRBV3-1	.	TGTGCCAGCAGCCAAGTAGCTGGAAACACCATATATTTT	CASSQVAGNTIYF
TRBJ1-1	.	TRBV6-1	many	TGTGCCAGCAGTGTTCGGGAGAACACTGAAGCTTTCTTT	CASSVRENTEAFF
TRBJ2-7	.	TRBV12-2	many	TGTGCAAGTCGCTTCTCCGAGTGGTACTTC	CASRFSEWYF
TRBJ2-5	.	TRBV25-1	many	TGTGCCAGCAGTGAATTGGTTAGCACGAGGCAAGAGACCCAGTACTTC	CASSELVSTRQETQYF
TRBJ2-5	.	TRBV6-6	.	TGTGCCAGCAGTTACCCCAGTAAGGAGACCCAGTACTTC	CASSYPSKETQYF
TRBJ1-5	TRBD1	TRBV7-2	.	TGTGCCAGCAGCTTAGGGGGGACAGGGGTCGATGGGAGCAATCAGCCCCAGCATTTT	CASSLGGTGVDGSNQPQHF
TRBJ1-1	.	TRBV7-9	many	TGTGCCAGCAGCTCCAGGAGGGGAGGGAGCTGGAGCACTGAAGCTTTCTTT	CASSSRRGGSWSTEAFF
TRBJ2-5	.	TRBV12-3/TRBV12-4	many	TGTGCCAGCAGTTTAGGGGTCAGACAAGAGACCCAGTACTTC	CASSLGVRQETQYF
TRBJ1-5	TRBD1	TRBV10-2	many	TGCGCCAGCAGCGAACTAGGACAGGGTACGTGGCGGAATCAGCCCCAGCATTTT	CASSELGQGTWRNQPQHF
TRBJ1-1	.	TRBV5-1	.	TGCGCCAGCAAGGAGGTACCGAACACTGAAGCTTTCTTT	CASKEVPNTEAFF
TRBJ2-1	.	TRBV7-3	many	TGTGCCAGCAGCCCTGGGGGGGCAGGGGGAGTAACGGTTGGGCAGTTCTTC	CASSPGGAGGVTVGQFF
TRBJ2-3	.	TRBV6-1	many	TGTGCCAGCAGACGTCCTCTGCGGGGCTCCCGCACGGATACGCAGTATTTT	CASRRPLRGSRTDTQYF
TRBJ1-2	.	TRBV6-5	many	TGTGCCAGCAGTCCCCTGGACAGTAGGAGAGGCTACACCTTC	CASSPLDSRRGYTF
TRBJ2-7	.	TRBV2	many	TGTGCCAGCAGAGGAACAGGCTACGAGCAGTACTTC	CASRGTGYEQYF
TRBJ2-3	.	TRBV7-9	many	TGTGCCAGCAGCTTAGAGGGCTATACGCAGTATTTT	CASSLEGYTQYF
TRBJ2-3	.	TRBV12-3/TRBV12-4	many	TGTGCCAGCACCCATCCCCCCACAGATACGCAGTATTTT	CASTHPPTDTQYF
TRBJ1-1	.	TRBV18	.	TGTGCCAGCTCACCGGGGAGGGACACTGAAGCTTTCTTT	CASSPGRDTEAFF
TRBJ2-3	.	TRBV5-4	.	TGTGCCAGCAGCCCCCGCGGTCGCACAGATACGCAGTATTTT	CASSPRGRTDTQYF
TRBJ1-5	TRBD1	TRBV6-1	few	TGTGCCAGCAAAGACAGGGCCACCGATACCTTTAATCAGCCCCAGCATTTT	CASKDRATDTFNQPQHF
TRBJ2-1	.	TRBV7-2	many	TGTGCCAGCAGCGGGCGGCCATCCTCAGGCAATGAGCAGTTCTTC	CASSGRPSSGNEQFF
TRBJ2-2	TRBD1	TRBV10-3	many	TGTGCCATCAGTGCCAGGGACAGGGGCACCGGGGAGCTGTTTTTT	CAISARDRGTGELFF
TRBJ1-6	.	TRBV12-3/TRBV12-4	many	TGTGCCAGCAGTTTAGGGCAGCTTAATTCACCCCTCCACTTT	CASSLGQLNSPLHF